This TCR beta chain derives from a study of identifying expanded T cells in peripheral blood. Libraries were prepared by immunoSEQ multiplex PCR; TCRdb keeps only in-frame clonotypes and omits some of them. Of 84,000 or so clones in the sample, 85% to 90% were seen once. The CDR3 runs 15 residues. The V gene end was trimmed by 6 bases and the J gene end by 0 bases; junction bases not matched to a gene: 6. Germline V CDR1 and CDR2: MNHEY, SVGAGI. This TCR derives from a person aged 18-70 years in good health. The rearrangement joins TRBV6-5 to TRBJ1-1, with TRBD1 matching 8 bases. Sequencing was carried out using blood. CDR3 sequence reads: CASRAQGAMNTEAFF. The CDR3 DNA is TGTGCCAGCAGGGCCCAGGGGGCAATGAACACTGAAGCTTTCTTT.